Listed here are 18 T cell receptor beta chains from one sample, sequenced in a study of Ad26.COV2.S vaccination and SARS-CoV-2 variants. The sample's treatment: 19 received Ad26.COV2.S at low or high dose, single or two shots; several received placebo; per-sample allocation not given. The investigators took samples on day 63 after the first vaccine or placebo injection. Only in-frame clones appear in the TCRdb table, and some are missing; sequencing was by immunoSEQ multiplex PCR. This sample has 300,000 to 350,000 clones, with less than 90% found just once. Sequenced material: peripheral blood, taken in a trial of Ad26.COV2.S vaccine versus placebo. All receptors derive from a person between 18 and 59 years old who received the Ad26.COV2.S COVID-19 vaccine or a placebo.

The chain has TRBV2 and TRBJ1-2; TRBD1 matches at 7 bases. CDR1 SNHLY and CDR2 FYNNEI come from the germline V gene. The CDR3 is 13 residues long. Losses at the gene ends were 6 bases for V and 6 bases for J; bases not matched to a gene: 7. The CDR3 bases are TGTGCCAGCAGCGCCCAGGGGGATGATGGCTACACCTTC. Its translation is CASSAQGDDGYTF.

This chain joins TRBV4-1 and TRBJ1-2; perhaps TRBD1 as D (5 bases). The germline CDR1 and CDR2 sequences are MGHRA and YSYEKL. Trimming took off 4 bases at V and 8 bases at J, with 17 bases between the two ends. The CDR3 spans 14 residues. CDR3: CASSRAGTSQGYTF. The CDR3 region has the DNA TGCGCCAGCAGCCGAGCCGGGACGTCGCAGGGCTACACCTTC.

This rearrangement joins TRBV27 to TRBJ1-2, with D possibly matching TRBD1 (6 bases). V dropped 5 bases and J dropped 7 bases, with 11 bases sitting between them. The CDR3 is 12 amino acids. Germline-derived CDR1 and CDR2 are MNHEY and SMNVEV (reference sequence). DNA for the CDR3: TGTGCCAGCAGTCCCGCAGGGGTTGGCTACACCTTC. This sequence encodes CASSPAGVGYTF.

The V and J genes are TRBV4-3 and TRBJ2-7, with a possible D match to TRBD2 (6 bases). V was shortened by 4 bases and J by 0 bases, with 13 bases between the two germline ends. CDR3 size: 15 residues. The germline CDR1 and CDR2 sequences are LGHNA and YSLEER. The CDR3: CASSPGLLSSYEQYF. CDR3 DNA sequence: TGCGCCAGCAGCCCGGGACTTCTAAGCTCCTACGAGCAGTACTTC.

The chain combines TRBV7-2 with TRBJ2-3, with D unresolved. V was shortened by 5 bases and J by 1 base, with 16 bases between the two germline ends. The CDR3 covers 16 residues. Germline V gene data show CDR1 as SGHTA and CDR2 as FQGNSA. As DNA, the CDR3 is TGTGCCAGCAGCCTCGAGGTCTTAACCGGCACAGATACGCAGTATTTT. It translates to CASSLEVLTGTDTQYF.

This chain uses TRBV30 with TRBJ1-6; no firm D call. The germline gives CDR1 GTSNPN, CDR2 SVGIG (reference sequence). Trimming shortened V by 1 base and J by 2 bases, and 6 bases separated the two germline ends. This CDR3 contains 14 residues. The CDR3 reads CAWSDGTYNSPLHF. The DNA of the CDR3 is TGTGCCTGGAGTGACGGGACCTATAATTCACCCCTCCACTTT.

The rearrangement uses TRBV28 and TRBJ1-2; TRBD1 is a possible D gene (6 bases). The germline V and J ends were trimmed by 11 bases and 0 bases, with 10 bases remaining between them. The CDR3 extends over 12 amino acids. CDR1 MDHEN and CDR2 SYDVKM come from the germline V gene. The CDR3 nucleotides read TGTGCCGCAGGGGCCGCTAACTATGGCTACACCTTC. It encodes CAAGAANYGYTF.

V gene TRBV20-1 combines with J gene TRBJ1-5; weak D call: TRBD1 (5 bases). There are 12 residues in the CDR3. The V gene's germline CDR1 is DFQATT and CDR2 SNEGSKA (reference sequence). Trimming shortened V by 3 bases and J by 9 bases, and 12 bases separated the two germline ends. CDR3 in amino acids: CSASRGDRPQHF. The CDR3 DNA is TGCAGTGCTAGTCGGGGGGATCGGCCCCAGCATTTT.

The V call is TRBV24-1, the J call TRBJ2-3; D may be TRBD1 or TRBD2 (6 bases each). V was shortened by 8 bases and J by 2 bases, with 13 bases between the two germline ends. This CDR3 has 14 residues. Germline V lookup: CDR1 KGHDR, CDR2 SFDVKD. CDR3 in amino acids: CATKGGQTTDTQYF. In DNA form, the CDR3 reads TGTGCCACCAAGGGAGGACAGACCACAGATACGCAGTATTTT.

This clone appeared a single time. The chain carries TRBV4-2 and TRBJ1-4; D uncertain. There are 16 residues in the CDR3. Deletions cut 4 bases from V and 4 bases from J, with 16 bases between. Germline CDR1 and CDR2: LGHNA and YNFKEQ. CDR3: CASSLSDRASNEKLFF. DNA for the CDR3: TGTGCCAGCAGCCTGTCCGACCGAGCCAGTAATGAAAAACTGTTTTTT.

The chain combines TRBV3-1 (or the pseudogene TRBV3-2) with TRBJ1-2; no definite D call. CDR1 and CDR2 (germline): LGHDT, YNNKEL (reference sequence). Trimming removed 4 bases at V and 8 bases at J, with 17 bases between. The CDR3 is 14 amino acids. CDR3 coding DNA: TGTGCCAGCAGCCCGTCCTCCTTTAGAGGGGGCTACACCTTC. This codes for CASSPSSFRGGYTF.

The rearrangement uses TRBV18 and TRBJ2-5; 7 bases align to TRBD2. Germline V CDR1 and CDR2: KGHSH, LQKENI. This CDR3 has 15 residues. V lost 3 bases and J lost 4; bases outside the gene matches: 8. CDR3 in amino acids: CASSPAGATGETQYF. For the CDR3, the DNA is TGTGCCAGCTCACCCGCGGGAGCGACGGGAGAGACCCAGTACTTC.

The chain employs TRBV6-5 and TRBJ2-5, with 10 bases lining up with TRBD1. Germline trimming cut 6 bases from V and 2 bases from J; bases unmatched to any gene: 6. Germline CDR1 MNHEY, CDR2 SVGAGI. The length of the CDR3 is 15 residues. The CDR3 sequence is CASRDRDRGQETQYF. CDR3 DNA sequence: TGTGCCAGCAGGGACCGGGACAGGGGACAAGAGACCCAGTACTTC.

The rearrangement joins TRBV10-2 to TRBJ1-1, with D unclear. With 5 bases removed from V and 8 bases from J, the gap between germline ends came to 9 bases. The germline gives CDR1 WSHSY, CDR2 SAAADI. CDR3 length equals 11 residues. DNA of the CDR3: TGCGCCAGCAGTCCAGGACCCGAAGCTTTCTTT. It yields the protein CASSPGPEAFF.

This CDR3 is CAISPTSNTGELFF. The CDR3 DNA is TGTGCCATCAGCCCGACTAGTAACACCGGGGAGCTGTTTTTT. The chain has TRBV10-3 and TRBJ2-2, with a tentative D call TRBD2 (6 bases). Trimming left V 6 bases short and J 2 bases short, with 10 bases between. Germline V CDR1 and CDR2: ENHRY, SYGVKD. The CDR3 is made up of 14 amino acids.

In nucleotides, the CDR3 is TGCGCCAGCAGCCAAGATTCAGGAGTGAACACTGAAGCTTTCTTT. Amino acid sequence: CASSQDSGVNTEAFF. J is TRBJ1-1 and V is TRBV4-3; D gene unclear. With 0 bases removed from V and 0 bases from J, the gap between germline ends came to 8 bases. Germline V CDR1 and CDR2: LGHNA, YSLEER. The CDR3 has 15 amino acids.

The chain joins TRBV19 to TRBJ1-2; D gene unclear. Trimming removed 4 bases at V and 0 bases at J, with 15 bases between. The CDR3 spans 16 residues. Germline CDR1 LNHDA, CDR2 SQIVND (reference sequence). The CDR3 sequence is CASSRVRTKTNYGYTF. The CDR3, as DNA: TGTGCCAGTAGTAGAGTCAGGACGAAAACTAACTATGGCTACACCTTC.

This clone came up once. Here the CDR3 DNA reads TGCGCCAGCAGCCCGGACGGAAATAGCAATCAGCCCCAGCATTTT. As protein: CASSPDGNSNQPQHF. The chain joins TRBV5-1 to TRBJ1-5; the D is unclear. This CDR3 contains 15 residues. Germline-derived CDR1 and CDR2 are SGHRS and YFSETQ. Trimming pared 4 bases from V and 0 bases from J, leaving 11 bases between.